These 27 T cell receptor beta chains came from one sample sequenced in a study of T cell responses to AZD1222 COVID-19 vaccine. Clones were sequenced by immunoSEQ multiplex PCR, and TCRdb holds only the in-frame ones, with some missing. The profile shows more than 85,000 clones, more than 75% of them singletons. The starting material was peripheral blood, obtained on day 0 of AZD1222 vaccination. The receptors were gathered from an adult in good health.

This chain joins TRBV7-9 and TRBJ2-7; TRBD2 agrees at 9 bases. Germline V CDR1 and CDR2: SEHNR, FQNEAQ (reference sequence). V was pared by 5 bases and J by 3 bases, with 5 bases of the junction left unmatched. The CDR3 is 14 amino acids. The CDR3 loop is CASSDGLAFYEQYF. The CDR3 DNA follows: TGTGCCAGCAGCGACGGACTAGCGTTCTACGAGCAGTACTTC.

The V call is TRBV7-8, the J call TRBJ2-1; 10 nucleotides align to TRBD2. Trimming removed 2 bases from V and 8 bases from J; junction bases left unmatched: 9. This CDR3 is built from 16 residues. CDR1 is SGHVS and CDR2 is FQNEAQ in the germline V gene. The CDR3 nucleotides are TGTGCCAGCAGCTTATTCTCTAGCGGGAGCTTGGATGAGCAGTTCTTC. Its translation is CASSLFSSGSLDEQFF.

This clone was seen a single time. CDR3 coding DNA: TGTGCCTTCTCGGACCGCATAGGGGGTAATTCACCCCTCCACTTT. Its translation is CAFSDRIGGNSPLHF. The gene calls are TRBV30 and TRBJ1-6; weak D call: TRBD1 (6 bases). Germline V CDR1 and CDR2: GTSNPN, SVGIG (reference sequence). This CDR3 spans 15 amino acids. V dropped 7 bases and J dropped 6 bases, with 19 bases sitting between them.

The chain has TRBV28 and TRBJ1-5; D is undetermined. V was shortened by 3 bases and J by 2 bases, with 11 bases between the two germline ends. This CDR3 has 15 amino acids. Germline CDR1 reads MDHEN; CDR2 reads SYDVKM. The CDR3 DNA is TGTGCCAGCAGTTTCATAGGTCGGGGCAATCAGCCCCAGCATTTT. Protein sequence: CASSFIGRGNQPQHF.

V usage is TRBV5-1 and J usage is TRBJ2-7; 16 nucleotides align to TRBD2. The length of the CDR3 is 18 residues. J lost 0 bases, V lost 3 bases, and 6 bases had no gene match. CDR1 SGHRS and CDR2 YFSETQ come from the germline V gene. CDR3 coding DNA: TGCGCCAGCAGCTCGGGACTAGCGGGAGGGCCTTTCTCCTACGAGCAGTACTTC. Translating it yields CASSSGLAGGPFSYEQYF. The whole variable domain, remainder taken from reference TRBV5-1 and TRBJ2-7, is KAGVTQTPRYLIKTRGQQVTLSCSPISGHRSVSWYQQTPGQGLQFLFEYFSETQRNKGNFPGRFSGRQFSNSRSEMNVSTLELGDSALYLCASSSGLAGGPFSYEQYFGPGTRLTVT.

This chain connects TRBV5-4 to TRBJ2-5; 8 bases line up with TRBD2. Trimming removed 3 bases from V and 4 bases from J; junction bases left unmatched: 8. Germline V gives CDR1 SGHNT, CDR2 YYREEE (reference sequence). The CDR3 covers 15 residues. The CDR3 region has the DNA TGTGCCAGCAGCTCTTCCCCGCGGGAGGCAGAGACCCAGTACTTC. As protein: CASSSSPREAETQYF.

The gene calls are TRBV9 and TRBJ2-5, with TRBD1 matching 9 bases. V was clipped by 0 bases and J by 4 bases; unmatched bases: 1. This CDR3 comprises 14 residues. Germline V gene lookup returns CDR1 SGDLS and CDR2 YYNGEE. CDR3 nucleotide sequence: TGTGCCAGCAGCGTAGCGACAGGGGGAGAGACCCAGTACTTC. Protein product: CASSVATGGETQYF.

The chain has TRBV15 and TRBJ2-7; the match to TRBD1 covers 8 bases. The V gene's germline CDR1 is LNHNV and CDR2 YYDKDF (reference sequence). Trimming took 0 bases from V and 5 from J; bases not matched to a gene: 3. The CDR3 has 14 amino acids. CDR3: CATSRDRGPNEQYF. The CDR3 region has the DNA TGTGCCACCAGCAGAGACAGGGGGCCGAACGAGCAGTACTTC.

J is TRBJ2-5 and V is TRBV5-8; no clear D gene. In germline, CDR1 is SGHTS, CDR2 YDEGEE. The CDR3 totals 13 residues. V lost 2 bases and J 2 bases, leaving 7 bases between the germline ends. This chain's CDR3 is CASSFLRQETQYF. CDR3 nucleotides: TGTGCCAGCAGCTTTCTACGGCAAGAGACCCAGTACTTC.

The DNA for the CDR3 is TGTGCCAGCAGCGTGTGGACGGGTTCCAATCAGCCCCAGCATTTT. It codes for CASSVWTGSNQPQHF. This sequence joins TRBV27 and TRBJ1-5; D gene uncertain. The V gene lost 6 bases and the J gene lost 3 bases, with 15 bases spanning the gap. Per the germline V gene, CDR1 is MNHEY and CDR2 is SMNVEV (reference sequence). This CDR3 region has 15 residues.

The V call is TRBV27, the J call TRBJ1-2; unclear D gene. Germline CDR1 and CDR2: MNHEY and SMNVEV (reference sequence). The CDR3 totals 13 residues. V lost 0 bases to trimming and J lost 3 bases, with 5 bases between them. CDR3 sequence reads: CASSLSLDYGYTF. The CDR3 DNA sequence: TGTGCCAGCAGTTTATCACTGGACTATGGCTACACCTTC.

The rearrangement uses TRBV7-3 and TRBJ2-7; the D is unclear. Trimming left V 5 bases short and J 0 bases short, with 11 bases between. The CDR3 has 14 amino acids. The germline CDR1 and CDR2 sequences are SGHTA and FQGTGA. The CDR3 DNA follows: TGTGCCAGCAGCAAAAACCCTTCCTCCTACGAGCAGTACTTC. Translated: CASSKNPSSYEQYF. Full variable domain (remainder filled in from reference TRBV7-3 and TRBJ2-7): GAGVSQTPSNKVTEKGKYVELRCDPISGHTALYWYRQSLGQGPEFLIYFQGTGAADDSGLPNDRFFAVRPEGSVSTLKIQRTERGDSAVYLCASSKNPSSYEQYFGPGTRLTVT.

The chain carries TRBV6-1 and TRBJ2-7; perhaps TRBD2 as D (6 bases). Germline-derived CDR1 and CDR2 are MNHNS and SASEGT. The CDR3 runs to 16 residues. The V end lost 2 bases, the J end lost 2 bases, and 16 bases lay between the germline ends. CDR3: CASSETPRLDTYEQYF. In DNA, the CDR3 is TGTGCCAGCAGTGAAACCCCTCGACTAGATACCTACGAGCAGTACTTC.

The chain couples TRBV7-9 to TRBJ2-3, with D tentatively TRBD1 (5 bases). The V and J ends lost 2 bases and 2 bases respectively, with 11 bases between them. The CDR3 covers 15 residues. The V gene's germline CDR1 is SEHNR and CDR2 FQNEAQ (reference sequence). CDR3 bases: TGTGCCAGCAGCTTATTCCAGGGCCCCACAGATACGCAGTATTTT. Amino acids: CASSLFQGPTDTQYF. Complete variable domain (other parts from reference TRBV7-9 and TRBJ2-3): DTGVSQNPRHKITKRGQNVTFRCDPISEHNRLYWYRQTLGQGPEFLTYFQNEAQLEKSRLLSDRFSAERPKGSFSTLEIQRTEQGDSAMYLCASSLFQGPTDTQYFGPGTRLTVL.

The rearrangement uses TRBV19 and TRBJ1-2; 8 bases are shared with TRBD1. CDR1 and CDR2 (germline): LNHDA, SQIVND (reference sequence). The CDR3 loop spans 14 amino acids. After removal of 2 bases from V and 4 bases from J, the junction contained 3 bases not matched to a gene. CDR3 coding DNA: TGTGCCAGTAGTATATCGGGACAGGTCTATGGCTACACCTTC. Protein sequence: CASSISGQVYGYTF.

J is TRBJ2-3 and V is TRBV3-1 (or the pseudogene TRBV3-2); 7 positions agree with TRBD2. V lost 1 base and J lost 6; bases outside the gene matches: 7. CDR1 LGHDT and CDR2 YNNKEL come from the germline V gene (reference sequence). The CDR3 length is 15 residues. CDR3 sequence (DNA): TGTGCCAGCAGCCAAGGTGGCGGGAGTTTCGATACGCAGTATTTT. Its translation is CASSQGGGSFDTQYF.

This CDR3 reads CASSQGGAWGAEAFF. CDR3 DNA: TGTGCCAGCAGCCAAGGAGGGGCTTGGGGTGCTGAAGCTTTCTTT. This chain links TRBV3-1 (or the pseudogene TRBV3-2) with TRBJ1-1; TRBD1 might be the D (5 bases). This CDR3 has 15 residues. Per germline, CDR1 LGHDT and CDR2 YNNKEL (reference sequence). The V end lost 1 base, the J end lost 6 bases, and 15 bases lay between the germline ends.

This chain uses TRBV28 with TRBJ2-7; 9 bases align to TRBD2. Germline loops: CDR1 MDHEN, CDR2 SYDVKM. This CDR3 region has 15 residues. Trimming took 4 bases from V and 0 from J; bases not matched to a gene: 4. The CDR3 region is CASSSSSGSSYEQYF. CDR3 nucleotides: TGTGCCAGCAGTTCAAGTAGCGGGAGCTCCTACGAGCAGTACTTC.

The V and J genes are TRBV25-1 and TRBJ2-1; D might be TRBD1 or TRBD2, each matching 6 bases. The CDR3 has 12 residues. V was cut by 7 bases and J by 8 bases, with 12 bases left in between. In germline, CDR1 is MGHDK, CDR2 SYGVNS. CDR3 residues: CASTRRGDEQFF. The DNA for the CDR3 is TGTGCCAGCACCCGAAGGGGGGATGAGCAGTTCTTC.

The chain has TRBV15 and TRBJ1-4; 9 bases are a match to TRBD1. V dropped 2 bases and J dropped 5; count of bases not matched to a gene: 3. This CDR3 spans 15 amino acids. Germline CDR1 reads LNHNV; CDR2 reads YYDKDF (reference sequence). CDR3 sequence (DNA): TGTGCCACCAGCAGAACCGGGACAGGGAATGAAAAACTGTTTTTT. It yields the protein CATSRTGTGNEKLFF.

As DNA, the CDR3 is TGTGCCAGCAGTGAAGCGATAGCGGGTGTCACCGGGGAGCTGTTTTTT. It encodes CASSEAIAGVTGELFF. This chain links TRBV6-1 with TRBJ2-2, with 7 bases matching TRBD2. After removal of 0 bases from V and 4 bases from J, the junction contained 5 bases not matched to a gene. This CDR3 comprises 16 residues. The germline gives CDR1 MNHNS, CDR2 SASEGT.

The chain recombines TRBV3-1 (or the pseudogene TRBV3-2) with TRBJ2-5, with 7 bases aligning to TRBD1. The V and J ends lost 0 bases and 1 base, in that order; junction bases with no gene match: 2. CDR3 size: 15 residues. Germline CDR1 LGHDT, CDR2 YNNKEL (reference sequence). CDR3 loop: CASSQEGGLQETQYF. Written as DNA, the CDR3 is TGTGCCAGCAGCCAAGAAGGGGGCCTCCAAGAGACCCAGTACTTC.

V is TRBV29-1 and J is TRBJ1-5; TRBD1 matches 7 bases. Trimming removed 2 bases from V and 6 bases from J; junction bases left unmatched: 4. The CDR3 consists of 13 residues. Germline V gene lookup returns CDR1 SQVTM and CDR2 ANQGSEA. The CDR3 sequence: CSVEQGDGQPQHF. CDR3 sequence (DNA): TGCAGCGTTGAACAGGGGGACGGTCAGCCCCAGCATTTT.

This CDR3 is CASSSPGTVQETQYF. CDR3 nucleotides: TGTGCCAGCAGTTCGCCCGGGACAGTCCAAGAGACCCAGTACTTC. The chain recombines TRBV27 with TRBJ2-5; 7 bases line up with TRBD1. Germline lookup yields CDR1 MNHEY and CDR2 SMNVEV (reference sequence). This CDR3 spans 15 amino acids. The trim removed 4 bases at V and 1 base at J, leaving 6 bases unmatched.

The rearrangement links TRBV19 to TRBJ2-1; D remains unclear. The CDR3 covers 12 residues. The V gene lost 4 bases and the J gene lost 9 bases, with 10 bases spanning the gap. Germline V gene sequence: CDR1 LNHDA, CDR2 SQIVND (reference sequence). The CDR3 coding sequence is TGTGCCAGTAGTACTCGGTTTGGTGAGCAGTTCTTC. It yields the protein CASSTRFGEQFF.

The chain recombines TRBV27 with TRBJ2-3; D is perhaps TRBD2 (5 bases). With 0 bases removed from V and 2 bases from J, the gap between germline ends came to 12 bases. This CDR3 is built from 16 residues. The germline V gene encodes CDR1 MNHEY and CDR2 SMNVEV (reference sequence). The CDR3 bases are TGTGCCAGCAGTTTATCGGTAGCGCGATTCACAGATACGCAGTATTTT. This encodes CASSLSVARFTDTQYF.

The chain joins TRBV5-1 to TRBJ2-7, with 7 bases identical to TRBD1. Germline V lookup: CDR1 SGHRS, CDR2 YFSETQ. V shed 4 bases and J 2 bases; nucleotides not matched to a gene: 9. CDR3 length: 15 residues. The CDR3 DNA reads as TGCGCCAGCAGCACGGATTACGGGACAGCCTACGAGCAGTACTTC. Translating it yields CASSTDYGTAYEQYF.